Listed below are T cell receptor beta chains from one sample, sequenced in a study of control samples from healthy donors and cancer patients. TCRdb keeps only in-frame clones here, not all; method: immunoSEQ multiplex PCR. The top ten hold roughly 8.6% of the sample, which has some 120,000 clones, 91% seen once. Input material: blood. Source of these receptors: a man aged 18 to 30 in good health. Each CDR3 is given with its conserved first and last residue. A D gene is named only where the DNA matches it firmly.

NA	TRBV19	TRBJ2-3	CASSFPPSGGSTDTQYF
NA	TRBV27	TRBJ2-7	CASSLGTNYEQYF
NA	TRBV19	TRBJ2-5	CASGGTAQETQYF
NA	TRBV7-3	TRBJ2-2	CASSPRATGELFF
NA	TRBV6-5	TRBJ1-6	CASSYLGTRNSPLHF
NA	TRBV4-1	TRBJ1-1	CASSQIRGTEAFF
TRBD1	TRBV18	TRBJ2-3	CASSSQGAGTDTQYF
NA	TRBV3-1/TRBV3-2	TRBJ2-7	CASSQTVPYEQYF
NA	TRBV19	TRBJ1-5	CASKGEGSVGNQPQHF
NA	TRBV29-1	TRBJ2-3	CSVKFPPGGYTQYF
NA	TRBV6-2/TRBV6-3	TRBJ1-5	CASSIGTANQPQHF
NA	TRBV18	TRBJ1-3	CASSPLRQDGNTIYF
NA	TRBV5-1	TRBJ2-7	CASSSRGSYEQYF
NA	TRBV6-5	TRBJ1-2	CASSYSRGSRSYTF
TRBD1	TRBV2	TRBJ1-4	CASGSRGRLRGEKLFF
TRBD2	TRBV11-2	TRBJ2-7	CASSLGFILGGVSYEQYF
NA	TRBV27	TRBJ2-1	CASSLSRDSYYHNEQFF
TRBD1	TRBV30	TRBJ1-2	CAWSRGGGELPAYGYTF
NA	TRBV6-6	TRBJ1-4	CASTTERRDNEKLFF
TRBD2	TRBV10-1	TRBJ2-1	CASSAAGGSEQFF
NA	TRBV7-9	TRBJ2-2	CASSTQDSHISNTGELFF
TRBD1	TRBV20-1	TRBJ2-5	CSASFGTGMETQYF
NA	TRBV11-2	TRBJ2-2	CASSPPASRNTGELFF
NA	TRBV5-4	TRBJ2-7	CASSLVAGAPHEQYF
NA	TRBV5-1	TRBJ1-4	CASSTRVNEKLFF